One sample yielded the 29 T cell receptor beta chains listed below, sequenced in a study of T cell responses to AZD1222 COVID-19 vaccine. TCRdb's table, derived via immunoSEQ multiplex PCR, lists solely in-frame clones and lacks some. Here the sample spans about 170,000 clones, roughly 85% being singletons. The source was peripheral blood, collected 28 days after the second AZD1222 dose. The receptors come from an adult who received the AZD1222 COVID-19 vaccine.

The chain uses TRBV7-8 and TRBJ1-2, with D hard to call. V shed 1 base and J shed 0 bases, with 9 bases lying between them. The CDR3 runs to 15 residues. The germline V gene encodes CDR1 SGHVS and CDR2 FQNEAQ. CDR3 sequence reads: CASSLVAHANYGYTF. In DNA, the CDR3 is TGTGCCAGCAGCTTAGTCGCACACGCTAACTATGGCTACACCTTC.

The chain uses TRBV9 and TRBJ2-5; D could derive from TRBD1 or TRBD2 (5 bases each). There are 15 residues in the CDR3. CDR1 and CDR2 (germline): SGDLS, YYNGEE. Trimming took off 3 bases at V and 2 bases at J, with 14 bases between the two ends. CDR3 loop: CASSAGREVQETQYF. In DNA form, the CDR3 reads TGTGCCAGCAGCGCGGGACGCGAGGTTCAAGAGACCCAGTACTTC.

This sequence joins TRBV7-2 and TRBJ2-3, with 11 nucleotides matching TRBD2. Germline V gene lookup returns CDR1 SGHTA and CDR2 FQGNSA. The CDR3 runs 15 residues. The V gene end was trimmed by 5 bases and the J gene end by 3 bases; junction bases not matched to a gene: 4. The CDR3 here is CASSGIAGGTDTQYF. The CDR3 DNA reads TGTGCCAGCAGCGGGATAGCGGGAGGGACAGATACGCAGTATTTT.

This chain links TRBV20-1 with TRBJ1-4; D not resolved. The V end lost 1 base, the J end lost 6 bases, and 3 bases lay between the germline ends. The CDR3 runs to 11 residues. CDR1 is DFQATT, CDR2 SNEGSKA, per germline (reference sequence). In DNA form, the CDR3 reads TGCAGTGCTAGAGTCCATGAAAAACTGTTTTTT. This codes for CSARVHEKLFF.

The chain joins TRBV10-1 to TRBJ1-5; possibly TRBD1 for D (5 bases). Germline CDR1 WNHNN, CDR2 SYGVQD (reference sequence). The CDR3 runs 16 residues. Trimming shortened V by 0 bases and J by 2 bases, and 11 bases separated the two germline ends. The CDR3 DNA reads TGCGCCAGCAGTGAGTCTTTGGGGGTTCGCAATCAGCCCCAGCATTTT. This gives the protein CASSESLGVRNQPQHF.

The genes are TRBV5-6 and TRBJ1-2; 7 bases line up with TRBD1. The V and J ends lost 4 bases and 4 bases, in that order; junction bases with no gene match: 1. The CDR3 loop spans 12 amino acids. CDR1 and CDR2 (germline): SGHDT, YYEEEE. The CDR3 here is CASSRDSYGYTF. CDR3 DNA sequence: TGTGCCAGCAGCAGGGACAGCTATGGCTACACCTTC.

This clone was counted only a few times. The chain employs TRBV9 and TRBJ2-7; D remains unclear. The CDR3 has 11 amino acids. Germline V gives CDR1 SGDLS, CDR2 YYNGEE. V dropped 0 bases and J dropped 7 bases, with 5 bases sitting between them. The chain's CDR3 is CASSVETEQYF. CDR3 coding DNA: TGTGCCAGCAGCGTAGAAACTGAGCAGTACTTC. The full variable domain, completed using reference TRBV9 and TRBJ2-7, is DSGVTQTPKHLITATGQRVTLRCSPRSGDLSVYWYQQSLDQGLQFLIQYYNGEERAKGNILERFSAQQFPDLHSELNLSSLELGDSALYFCASSVETEQYFGPGTRLTVT.

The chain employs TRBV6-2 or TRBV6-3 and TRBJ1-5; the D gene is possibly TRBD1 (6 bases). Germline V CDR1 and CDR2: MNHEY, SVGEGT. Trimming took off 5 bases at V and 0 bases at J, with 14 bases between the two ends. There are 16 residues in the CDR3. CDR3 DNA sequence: TGTGCCAGCAGTAACCAGGGGCCCTATAGCAATCAGCCCCAGCATTTT. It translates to CASSNQGPYSNQPQHF.

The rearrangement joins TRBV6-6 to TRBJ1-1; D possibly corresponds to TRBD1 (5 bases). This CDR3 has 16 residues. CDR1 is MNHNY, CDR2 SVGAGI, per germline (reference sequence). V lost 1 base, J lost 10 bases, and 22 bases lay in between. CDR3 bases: TGTGCCAGCAGTTACTTACAACTCGGACATCGAACCAGAGCTTTCTTT. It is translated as CASSYLQLGHRTRAFF.

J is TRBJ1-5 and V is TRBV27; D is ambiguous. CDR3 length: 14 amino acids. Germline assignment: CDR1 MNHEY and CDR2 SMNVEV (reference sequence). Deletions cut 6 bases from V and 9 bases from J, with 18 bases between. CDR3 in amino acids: CASSPGRSVGPQHF. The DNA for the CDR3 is TGTGCCAGCAGCCCAGGACGCAGCGTGGGGCCCCAGCATTTT.

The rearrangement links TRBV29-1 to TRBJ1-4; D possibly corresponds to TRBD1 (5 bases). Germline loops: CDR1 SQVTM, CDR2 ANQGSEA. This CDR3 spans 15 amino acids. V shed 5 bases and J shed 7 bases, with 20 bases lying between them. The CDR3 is CSVSGAGEDLEKLFF. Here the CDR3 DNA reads TGCAGCGTTTCCGGGGCGGGAGAGGATCTTGAAAAACTGTTTTTT.

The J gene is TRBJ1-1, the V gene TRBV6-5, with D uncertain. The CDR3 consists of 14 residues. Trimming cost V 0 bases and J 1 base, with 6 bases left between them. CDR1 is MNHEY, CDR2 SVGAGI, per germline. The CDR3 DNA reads TGTGCCAGCAGTTACTCGACCTCGAACACTGAAGCTTTCTTT. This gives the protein CASSYSTSNTEAFF.

This chain's CDR3 is CASSEQVVSGNTIYF. In nucleotides, the CDR3 is TGTGCCAGCAGCGAACAGGTTGTTTCTGGAAACACCATATATTTT. This chain joins TRBV9 and TRBJ1-3; D may be TRBD1 (5 bases). Germline V gene data show CDR1 as SGDLS and CDR2 as YYNGEE. V was pared by 3 bases and J by 1 base, with 11 bases between. The CDR3 length is 15 residues.

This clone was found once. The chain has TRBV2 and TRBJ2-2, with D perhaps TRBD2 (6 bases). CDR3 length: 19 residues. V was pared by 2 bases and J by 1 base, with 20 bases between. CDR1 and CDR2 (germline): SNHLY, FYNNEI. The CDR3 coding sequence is TGTGCCAGCAGTGAAATATTGGGATTCGGGACTCTGAACACCGGGGAGCTGTTTTTT. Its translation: CASSEILGFGTLNTGELFF.

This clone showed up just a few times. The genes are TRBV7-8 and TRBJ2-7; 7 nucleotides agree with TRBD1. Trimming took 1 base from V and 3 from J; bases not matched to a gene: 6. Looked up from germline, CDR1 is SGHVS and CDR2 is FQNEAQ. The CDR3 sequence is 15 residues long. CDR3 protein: CASSLDLGTVYEQYF. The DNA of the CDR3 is TGTGCCAGCAGCTTAGATTTAGGGACAGTCTACGAGCAGTACTTC.

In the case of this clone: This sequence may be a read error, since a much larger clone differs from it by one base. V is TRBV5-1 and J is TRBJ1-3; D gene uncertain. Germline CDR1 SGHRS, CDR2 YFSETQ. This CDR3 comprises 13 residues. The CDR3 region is CASSRSLGSTIYF. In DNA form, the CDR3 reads TGCGCCAGCAGTCGGAGCCTGGGAAGCACCATATATTTT. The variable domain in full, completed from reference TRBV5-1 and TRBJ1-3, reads KAGVTQTPRYLIKTRGQQVTLSCSPISGHRSVSWYQQTPGQGLQFLFEYFSETQRNKGNFPGRFSGRQFSNSRSEMNVSTLELGDSALYLCASSRSLGSTIYFGEGSWLTVV.

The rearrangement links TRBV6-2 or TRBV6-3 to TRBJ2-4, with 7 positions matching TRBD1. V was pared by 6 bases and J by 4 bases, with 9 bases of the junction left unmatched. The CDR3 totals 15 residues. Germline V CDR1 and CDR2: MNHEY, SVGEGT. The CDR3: CASSLTGSKKNIQYF. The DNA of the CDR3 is TGTGCCAGCAGCCTGACAGGGAGTAAGAAAAACATTCAGTACTTC.

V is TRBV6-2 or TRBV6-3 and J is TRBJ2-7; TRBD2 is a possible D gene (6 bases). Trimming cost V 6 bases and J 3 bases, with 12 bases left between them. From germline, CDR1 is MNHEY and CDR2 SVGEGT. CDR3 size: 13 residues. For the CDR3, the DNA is TGTGCCAGCAGCCTGGCGGGGAGCTACGAGCAGTACTTC. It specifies CASSLAGSYEQYF.

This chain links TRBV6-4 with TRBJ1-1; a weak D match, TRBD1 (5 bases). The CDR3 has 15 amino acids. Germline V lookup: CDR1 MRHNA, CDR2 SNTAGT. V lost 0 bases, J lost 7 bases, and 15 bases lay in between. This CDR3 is CASSDSRRRVGEAFF. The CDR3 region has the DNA TGTGCCAGCAGTGACTCGCGGCGCAGGGTTGGTGAAGCTTTCTTT.

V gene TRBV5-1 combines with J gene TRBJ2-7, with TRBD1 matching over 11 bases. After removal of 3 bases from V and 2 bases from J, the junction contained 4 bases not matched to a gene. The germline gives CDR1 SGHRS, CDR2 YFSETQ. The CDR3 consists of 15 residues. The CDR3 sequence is CASSSDRGLTYEQYF. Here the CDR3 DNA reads TGCGCCAGCAGCTCGGACAGGGGGCTAACCTACGAGCAGTACTTC.

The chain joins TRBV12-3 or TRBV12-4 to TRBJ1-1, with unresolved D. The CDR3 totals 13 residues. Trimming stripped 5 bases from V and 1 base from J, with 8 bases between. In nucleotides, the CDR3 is TGTGCCAGCAGTCCCGGAGGGAACACTGAAGCTTTCTTT. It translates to CASSPGGNTEAFF.

Written as DNA, the CDR3 is TGTGCCAGCTCACCATCCCTGGGAGGGTACGGAAACACCATATATTTT. Translated: CASSPSLGGYGNTIYF. V and J are TRBV18 and TRBJ1-3; no clear D gene. The V gene's germline CDR1 is KGHSH and CDR2 LQKENI. V lost 2 bases, J lost 4 bases, and 15 bases lay in between. The CDR3 sequence is 16 residues long.

The CDR3 coding sequence is TGTGCCAGCAGCCCGGGACTAGCGGGTGAGCAGTTCTTC. This codes for CASSPGLAGEQFF. The rearrangement joins TRBV11-3 to TRBJ2-1; 12 nucleotides match TRBD2. Germline CDR1 SGHNT, CDR2 YENEEA. The CDR3 runs to 13 residues. After removal of 5 bases from V and 9 bases from J, the junction contained 2 bases not matched to a gene.

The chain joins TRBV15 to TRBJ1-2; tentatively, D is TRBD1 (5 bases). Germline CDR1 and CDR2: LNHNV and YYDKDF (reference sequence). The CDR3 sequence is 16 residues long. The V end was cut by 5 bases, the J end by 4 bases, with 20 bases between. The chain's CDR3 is CATSGRSSGGGYGYTF. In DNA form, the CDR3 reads TGTGCCACCAGCGGCCGCAGCTCCGGGGGGGGCTATGGCTACACCTTC.

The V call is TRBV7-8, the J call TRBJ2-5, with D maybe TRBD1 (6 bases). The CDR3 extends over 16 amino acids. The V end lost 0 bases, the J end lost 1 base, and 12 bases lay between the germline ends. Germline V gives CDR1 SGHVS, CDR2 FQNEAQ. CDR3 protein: CASSLAGAAFQETQYF. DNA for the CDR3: TGTGCCAGCAGCTTAGCGGGGGCAGCCTTCCAAGAGACCCAGTACTTC.

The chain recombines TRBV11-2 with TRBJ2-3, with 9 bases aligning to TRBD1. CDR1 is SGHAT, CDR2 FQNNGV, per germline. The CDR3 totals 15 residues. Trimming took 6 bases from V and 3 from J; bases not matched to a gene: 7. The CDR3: CASSSRQGGTDTQYF. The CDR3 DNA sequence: TGTGCCAGCAGTTCTCGACAGGGGGGGACAGATACGCAGTATTTT.

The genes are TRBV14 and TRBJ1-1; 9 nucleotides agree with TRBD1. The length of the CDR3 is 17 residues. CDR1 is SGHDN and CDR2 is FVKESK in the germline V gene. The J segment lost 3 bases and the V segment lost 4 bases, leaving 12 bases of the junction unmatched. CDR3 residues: CASSPTHRGRSDTEAFF. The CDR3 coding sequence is TGTGCCAGCAGCCCAACCCACAGGGGGCGGTCGGACACTGAAGCTTTCTTT.

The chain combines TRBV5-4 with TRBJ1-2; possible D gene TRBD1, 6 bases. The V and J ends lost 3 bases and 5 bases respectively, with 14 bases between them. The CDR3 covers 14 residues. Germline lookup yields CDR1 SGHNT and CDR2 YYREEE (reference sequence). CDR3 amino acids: CASSSFGGGYGYTF. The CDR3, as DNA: TGTGCCAGCAGCTCATTTGGGGGCGGGTATGGCTACACCTTC.

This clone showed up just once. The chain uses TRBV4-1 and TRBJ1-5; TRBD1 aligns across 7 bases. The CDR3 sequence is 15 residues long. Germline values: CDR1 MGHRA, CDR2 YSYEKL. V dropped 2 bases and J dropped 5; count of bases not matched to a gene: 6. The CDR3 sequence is CASSQPLDRDQPQHF. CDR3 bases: TGCGCCAGCAGCCAACCCCTAGACAGGGATCAGCCCCAGCATTTT.